These T cell receptor beta chains were read from a single sample in a study of neoadjuvant nivolumab and ipilimumab in lung cancer. Data came from immunoSEQ multiplex PCR; TCRdb stores just in-frame clones and leaves some out. The sample lists fewer than 35,000 clones, 65% to 85% occurring once. This specimen was peripheral blood, taken before neoadjuvant nivolumab, alone or with ipilimumab. These receptors all come from an adult with non-small cell lung cancer. Both conserved end residues are part of each CDR3. D genes are given only for firm matches. Rows give clone size only sometimes, using once, few, many, or a class for an expanded clone.

d_call j_call clone_size v_call cdr3_nt cdr3_aa
NA TRBJ2-3 NA TRBV4-3 TGCGCCAGCAGCCCCGGGTGGGGCGATACGCAGTATTTT CASSPGWGDTQYF
TRBD1 TRBJ1-2 NA TRBV28 TGTGCCAGCAGTCCCCCCGGGACAGGGGGCAGTCGTGCATATGGCTACACCTTC CASSPPGTGGSRAYGYTF
NA TRBJ1-5 NA TRBV2 TGTGCCAGCAGTGAAGCCCTCAGAGGGCCCCAGCATTTT CASSEALRGPQHF
TRBD1 TRBJ2-7 NA TRBV7-2 TGTGCCAGCAGGGGACAGGGCGGGGGTTACGAGCAGTACTTC CASRGQGGGYEQYF
NA TRBJ1-5 NA TRBV19 TGTGCCAGTAGTATCATAGTAGGGCAGCGGAATCAGCCCCAGCATTTT CASSIIVGQRNQPQHF
NA TRBJ2-7 NA TRBV11-1 TGTGCCAGCAGCCCCACAGGGTCTCGTCTGTACTTC CASSPTGSRLYF
TRBD1 TRBJ2-7 NA TRBV11-2 TGTGCCAGCAGCTTTATACAGGGGCCCTCCTACGAGCAGTACTTC CASSFIQGPSYEQYF
NA TRBJ1-2 NA TRBV6-5 TGTGCCAGCAGGCCTAACGACGACAGGAACGGCTACACCTTC CASRPNDDRNGYTF
NA TRBJ1-6 NA TRBV6-6 TGTGCCAGCAGTTACTCGACCAGGCATAATTCACCCCTCCACTTT CASSYSTRHNSPLHF
NA TRBJ1-3 NA TRBV18 TGTGCCAGCTCACCAAAACAGAGCAAGGGTGTTCGGGGAAACACCATATATTTT CASSPKQSKGVRGNTIYF
TRBD1 TRBJ1-1 NA TRBV5-5 TGTGCCAGCAGCTTGTTGTGGACAGGGGGCGCGGAAGCTTTCTTT CASSLLWTGGAEAFF
NA TRBJ2-3 NA TRBV5-8 TGTGCCAGCAGCCCCGGACAGACAGATACGCAGTATTTT CASSPGQTDTQYF
NA TRBJ1-2 NA TRBV7-9 TGTGCCAGCAGCCCCGCTCGGTCCGTTAGGGGGAGTGGCTATGGCTACACCTTC CASSPARSVRGSGYGYTF
NA TRBJ1-2 once TRBV25-1 TGTGCCAGCAGTAACGGCTATGGCTACACCTTC CASSNGYGYTF
NA TRBJ1-2 NA TRBV15 TGTGCCACCGCGTGGGGAAGAAACTATGGCTACACCTTC CATAWGRNYGYTF
TRBD1 TRBJ2-5 NA TRBV19 TGTGCCAGTAGTCTCACAGGGGGCGAGGAGACCCAGTACTTC CASSLTGGEETQYF
NA TRBJ2-2 NA TRBV5-5 TGTGCCAGCAGCCCCGGTCTATCGGGCCTGGGGTGGACCGGGGAGCTGTTTTTT CASSPGLSGLGWTGELFF
TRBD1 TRBJ1-5 NA TRBV2 TGTGCCAGCAGTCGACAGGGAGACAATCAGCCCCAGCATTTT CASSRQGDNQPQHF
TRBD2 TRBJ2-5 NA TRBV7-7 TGTGCCAGCAGCTTAGGGCTAGCGGGGAGAGAGACCCAGTACTTC CASSLGLAGRETQYF
TRBD1 TRBJ1-1 NA TRBV6-6 TGTGCCAGCAGTTACTCGGGGACAGGGAACACTGAAGCTTTCTTT CASSYSGTGNTEAFF
NA TRBJ1-1 NA TRBV9 TGTGCCAGCAGCCTCCGGGACGACCTGAACACTGAAGCTTTCTTT CASSLRDDLNTEAFF
NA TRBJ1-3 NA TRBV27 TGTGCCAGCAGTTTAACAGGAGGAAACACCATATATTTT CASSLTGGNTIYF
TRBD2 TRBJ2-7 NA TRBV11-2 TGTGCCAGCAGCTGGGGACTAGCGGGGGGGTGGCGTTCCTACGAGCAGTACTTC CASSWGLAGGWRSYEQYF
NA TRBJ1-2 NA TRBV19 TGTGCCAGTACCCCGGGGCGGGGACCCGCTTCCTATGGCTACACCTTC CASTPGRGPASYGYTF
TRBD2 TRBJ2-1 NA TRBV6-1 TGTGCCAGCATTAGACTAGCGGGGGGTTCCGATGAGCAGTTCTTC CASIRLAGGSDEQFF
NA TRBJ2-2 once TRBV19 TGTGCCAGTAGTATAAATGGACAGATGAACACCGGGGAGCTGTTTTTT CASSINGQMNTGELFF
NA TRBJ2-1 NA TRBV9 TGTGCCAGCAGCACCCAGGGCGGTCGGTTCTTC CASSTQGGRFF
NA TRBJ2-3 NA TRBV15 TGTGCCACCAGCAGAGATTTCCCGGCAGATACGCAGTATTTT CATSRDFPADTQYF
NA TRBJ1-1 NA TRBV5-6 TGTGCCAGCAGCTTGATCAGGAGTGAAGCTTTCTTT CASSLIRSEAFF
NA TRBJ1-5 few TRBV27 TGTGCCAGCAAAGGCACCGGGAAGGGACGAGATCAGCCCCAGCATTTT CASKGTGKGRDQPQHF
NA TRBJ1-1 NA TRBV6-6 TGTGCCAGCAGTTACTCCCCAACGAACACTGAAGCTTTCTTT CASSYSPTNTEAFF
NA TRBJ2-7 NA TRBV28 TGTGCCAGCAGGAGGGACATCTACGAGCAGTACTTC CASRRDIYEQYF
NA TRBJ2-2 few TRBV7-9 TGTGCCAGCAGCTTAAGTTCAGGGGAGCTGTTTTTT CASSLSSGELFF
NA TRBJ2-5 NA TRBV6-1 TGTGCCAGCAGTGAACCCTCAGGGTTCCAAGAGACCCAGTACTTC CASSEPSGFQETQYF
TRBD2 TRBJ2-5 NA TRBV7-9 TGTGCCAGCAGCTCGGGACTAGCGGGTCAAGAGACCCAGTACTTC CASSSGLAGQETQYF
TRBD2 TRBJ2-3 NA TRBV11-2 TGTGCCAGCAGCTTAGTCGGGGGGGGCACAGATACGCAGTATTTT CASSLVGGGTDTQYF
TRBD1 TRBJ2-7 NA TRBV5-6 TGTGCCAGCAGCTTACAGGGACAGGGGTCCCTCGAGCAGTACTTC CASSLQGQGSLEQYF